This T cell receptor (beta chain) was observed in a study of blood T cell repertoires in COVID-19. V dropped 4 bases and J dropped 1; count of bases not matched to a gene: 11. Germline V lookup: CDR1 KGHDR, CDR2 SFDVKD. This CDR3 has 18 amino acids. As originally analysed: Estimated nucleated cell counts came from reference gene primer amplification. Profiled with immunoSEQ multiplex PCR; TCRdb holds only in-frame clones, not every one. V and J calls and clone size are those listed in that table; D and trimming were worked out from the DNA. The table lists about 160,000 clones, roughly 90% of them singletons.

Sequencing used peripheral blood. This chain joins TRBV24-1 and TRBJ2-5; 10 nucleotides line up with TRBD2. The origin of this receptor is a man under 40 with COVID-19, enrolled during active disease. CDR3 amino acids: CATSDNPGLARIQETQYF. DNA of the CDR3: TGTGCCACCAGTGACAACCCGGGACTAGCGCGAATCCAAGAGACCCAGTACTTC.